This record concerns one TCR beta chain sequence. What it recognizes is unknown. This specimen comes from a study of blood T cells in healthy people across ages. Notes on the study in general: Correlation between TCR beta diversity and naive T cell percentage was strong.

PBMCs, at least 7 million per sample, were isolated. A second PCR, run for about 7 to 12 cycles, used a sample-barcoded 5' primer plus a J-beta primer mix. A single record per CDR3 protein comes from TCRdb applying MiXCR to the 5' RACE reads. The sample shows about 800,000 distinct CDR3 sequences, approximately 25% of them seen only once. The CDR3 is made up of 15 amino acids. CDR1 and CDR2 from the germline V gene are SGHNT and YENEEA. Deletions cut 6 bases from V and 0 bases from J, with 15 bases between. The data also belong to a second study, concerning T cells of mothers and their children. As that report states: From each mother came over 9.5 million TCR beta CDR3 reads, and from each child came 2.5 million to 3.5 million.

The sequenced sample was blood. The receptor's source is a boy aged 5 to 17 in good health. The chain joins TRBV11-3 to TRBJ2-7; TRBD1 might be the D (6 bases). The CDR3 DNA reads as TGTGCCAGCAGTATGGGGCAGGGGAGCTCCTACGAGCAGTACTTC. It codes for CASSMGQGSSYEQYF.